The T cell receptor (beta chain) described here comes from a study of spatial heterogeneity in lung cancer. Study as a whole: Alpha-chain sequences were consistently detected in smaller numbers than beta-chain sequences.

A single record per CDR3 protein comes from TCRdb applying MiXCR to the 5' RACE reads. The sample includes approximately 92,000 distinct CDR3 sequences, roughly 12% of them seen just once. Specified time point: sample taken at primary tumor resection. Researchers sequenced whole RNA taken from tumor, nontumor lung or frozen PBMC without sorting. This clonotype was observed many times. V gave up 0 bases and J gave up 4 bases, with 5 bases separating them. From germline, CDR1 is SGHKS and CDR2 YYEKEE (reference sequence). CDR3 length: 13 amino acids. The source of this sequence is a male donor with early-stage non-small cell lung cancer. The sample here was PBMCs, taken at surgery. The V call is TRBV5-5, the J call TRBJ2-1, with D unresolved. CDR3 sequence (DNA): TGTGCCAGCAGCTTGGCCCTGTACAATGAGCAGTTCTTC. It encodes CASSLALYNEQFF. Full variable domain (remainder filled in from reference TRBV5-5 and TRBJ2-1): DAGVTQSPTHLIKTRGQQVTLRCSPISGHKSVSWYQQVLGQGPQFIFQYYEKEERGRGNFPDRFSARQFPNYSSELNVNALLLGDSALYLCASSLALYNEQFFGPGTRLTVL.